This entry features one TCR beta chain sequence. The sample comes from a study of T-cell reconstitution after alpha-beta-depleted transplantation in children. During its preparation, the TCRbeta library received unique molecular identifiers. MiXCR, run by TCRdb on the PCR reads, gives a single entry per CDR3 protein. This sample carries 400,000 to 500,000 distinct CDR3 sequences, about a tenth of them seen once, and the ten largest clones take 4.5% to 7%. CDR3 length: 14 residues. CDR1 and CDR2 (germline): SQVTM, ANQGSEA. V trimming: 1 base; J trimming: 3 bases; junction bases outside the gene matches: 3.

The receptor was isolated from a human donor who donated a stem cell graft to a child with acute myeloid leukemia. Specimen: PBMCs from the stem cell graft donor, collected from the stem cell graft. This rearrangement joins TRBV29-1 to TRBJ2-1; 7 bases are shared with TRBD1. The CDR3 coding sequence is TGCAGCGTTGAAGTCAGGGGGATCTACAATGAGCAGTTCTTC. Protein: CSVEVRGIYNEQFF.